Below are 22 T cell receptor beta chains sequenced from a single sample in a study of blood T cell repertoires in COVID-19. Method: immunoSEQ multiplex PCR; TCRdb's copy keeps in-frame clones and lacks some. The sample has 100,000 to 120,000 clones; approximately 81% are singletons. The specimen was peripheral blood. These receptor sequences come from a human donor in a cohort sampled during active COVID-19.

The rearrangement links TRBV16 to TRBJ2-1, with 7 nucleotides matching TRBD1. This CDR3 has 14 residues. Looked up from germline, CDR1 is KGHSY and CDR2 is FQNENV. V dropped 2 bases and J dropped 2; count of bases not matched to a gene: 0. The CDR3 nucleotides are TGTGCCAGCAGCCAACAGGGGGCCTACAATGAGCAGTTCTTC. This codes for CASSQQGAYNEQFF.

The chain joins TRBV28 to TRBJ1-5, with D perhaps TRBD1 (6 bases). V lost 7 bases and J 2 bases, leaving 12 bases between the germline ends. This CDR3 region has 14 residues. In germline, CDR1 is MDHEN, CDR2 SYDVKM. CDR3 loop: CASTKQGGNQPQHF. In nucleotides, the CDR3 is TGTGCCAGCACTAAACAGGGTGGCAATCAGCCCCAGCATTTT.

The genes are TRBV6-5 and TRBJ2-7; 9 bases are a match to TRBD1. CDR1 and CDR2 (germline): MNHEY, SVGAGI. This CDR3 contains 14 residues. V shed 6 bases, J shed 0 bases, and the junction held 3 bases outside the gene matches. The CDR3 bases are TGTGCCAGCAGAGGACAGGGGAGCTCCTACGAGCAGTACTTC. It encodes CASRGQGSSYEQYF.

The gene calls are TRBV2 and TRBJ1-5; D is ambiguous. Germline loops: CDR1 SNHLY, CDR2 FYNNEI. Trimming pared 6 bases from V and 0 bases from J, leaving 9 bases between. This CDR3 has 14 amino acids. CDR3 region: CASRAGTSNQPQHF. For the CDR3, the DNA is TGTGCCAGCAGGGCAGGTACTAGCAATCAGCCCCAGCATTTT.

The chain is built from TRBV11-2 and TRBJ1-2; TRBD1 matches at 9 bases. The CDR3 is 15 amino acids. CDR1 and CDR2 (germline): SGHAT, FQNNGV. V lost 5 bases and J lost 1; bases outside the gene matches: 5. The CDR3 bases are TGTGCCAGCAGCCAGGGGACAGGGCTTAACTATGGCTACACCTTC. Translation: CASSQGTGLNYGYTF.

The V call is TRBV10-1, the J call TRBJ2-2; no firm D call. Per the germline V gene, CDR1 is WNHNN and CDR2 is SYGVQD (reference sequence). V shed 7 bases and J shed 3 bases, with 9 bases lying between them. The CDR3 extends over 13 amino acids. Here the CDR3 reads CASMATDTGELFF. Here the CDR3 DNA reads TGCGCCAGCATGGCCACAGACACCGGGGAGCTGTTTTTT.

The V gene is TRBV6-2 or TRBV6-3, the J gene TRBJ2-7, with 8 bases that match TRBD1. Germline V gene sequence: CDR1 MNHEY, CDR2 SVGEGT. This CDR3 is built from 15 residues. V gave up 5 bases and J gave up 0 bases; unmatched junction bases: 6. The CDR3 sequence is CASSRQGTISYEQYF. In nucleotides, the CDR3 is TGTGCCAGCAGTCGACAGGGGACCATCTCCTACGAGCAGTACTTC.

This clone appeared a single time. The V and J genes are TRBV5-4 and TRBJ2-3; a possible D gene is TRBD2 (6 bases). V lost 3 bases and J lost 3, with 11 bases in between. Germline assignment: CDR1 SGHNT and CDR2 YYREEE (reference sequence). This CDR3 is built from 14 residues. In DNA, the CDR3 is TGTGCCAGCAGCTCAGGAGGGGAAACAGATACGCAGTATTTT. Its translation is CASSSGGETDTQYF.

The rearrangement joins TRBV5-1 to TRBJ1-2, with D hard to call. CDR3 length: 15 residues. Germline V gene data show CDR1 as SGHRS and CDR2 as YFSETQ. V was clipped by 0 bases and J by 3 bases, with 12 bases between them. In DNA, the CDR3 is TGCGCCAGCAGCTTGGGCAGGCCCGCCGACTATGGCTACACCTTC. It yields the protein CASSLGRPADYGYTF.

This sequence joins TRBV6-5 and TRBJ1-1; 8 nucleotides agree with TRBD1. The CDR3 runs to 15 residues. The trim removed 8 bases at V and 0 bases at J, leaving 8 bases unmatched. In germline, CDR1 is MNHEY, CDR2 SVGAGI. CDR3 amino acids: CASRGQGALNTEAFF. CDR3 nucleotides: TGTGCCAGCCGCGGTCAGGGGGCTTTGAACACTGAAGCTTTCTTT.

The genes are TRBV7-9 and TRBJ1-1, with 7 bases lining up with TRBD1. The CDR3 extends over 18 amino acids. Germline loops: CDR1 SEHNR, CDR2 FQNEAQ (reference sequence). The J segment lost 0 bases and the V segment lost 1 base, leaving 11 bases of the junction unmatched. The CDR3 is CASSLEKEAGGVNTEAFF. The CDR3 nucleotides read TGTGCCAGCAGCTTAGAAAAGGAGGCAGGGGGAGTGAACACTGAAGCTTTCTTT.

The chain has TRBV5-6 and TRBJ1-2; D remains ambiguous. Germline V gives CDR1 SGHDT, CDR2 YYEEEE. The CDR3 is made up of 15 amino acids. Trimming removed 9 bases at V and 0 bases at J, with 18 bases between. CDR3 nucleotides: TGTGCCACCTCCCCCGGACTGATAGCTAACTATGGCTACACCTTC. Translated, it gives CATSPGLIANYGYTF.

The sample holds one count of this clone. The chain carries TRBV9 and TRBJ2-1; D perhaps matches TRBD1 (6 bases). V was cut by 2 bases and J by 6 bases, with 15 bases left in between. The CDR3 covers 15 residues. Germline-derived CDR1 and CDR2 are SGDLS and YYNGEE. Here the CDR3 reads CASSVATGKGNEQFF. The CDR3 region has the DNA TGTGCCAGCAGCGTGGCCACAGGGAAGGGCAATGAGCAGTTCTTC.

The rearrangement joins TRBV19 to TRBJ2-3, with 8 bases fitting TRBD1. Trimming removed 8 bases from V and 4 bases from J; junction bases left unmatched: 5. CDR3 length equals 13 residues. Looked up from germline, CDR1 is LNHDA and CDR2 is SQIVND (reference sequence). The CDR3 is CASYGQGPDTQYF. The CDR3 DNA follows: TGTGCCAGTTACGGACAGGGCCCAGATACGCAGTATTTT.

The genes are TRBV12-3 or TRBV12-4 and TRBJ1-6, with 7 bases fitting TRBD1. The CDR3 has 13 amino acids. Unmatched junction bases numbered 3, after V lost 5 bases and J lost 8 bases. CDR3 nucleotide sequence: TGTGCCAGCAGTAAGACAGGGTATTCACCCCTCCACTTT. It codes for CASSKTGYSPLHF.

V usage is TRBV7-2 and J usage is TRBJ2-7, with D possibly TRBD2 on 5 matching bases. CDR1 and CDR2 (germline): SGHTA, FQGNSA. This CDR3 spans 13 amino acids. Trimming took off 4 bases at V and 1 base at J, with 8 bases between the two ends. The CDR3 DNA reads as TGTGCCAGCAGCTCGACGGGGTCCTACGAGCAGTACTTC. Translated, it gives CASSSTGSYEQYF.

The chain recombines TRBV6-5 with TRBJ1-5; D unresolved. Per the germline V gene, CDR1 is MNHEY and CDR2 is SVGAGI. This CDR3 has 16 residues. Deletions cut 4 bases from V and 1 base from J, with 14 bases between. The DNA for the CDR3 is TGTGCCAGCAGTTTAAGTGCGGGAGCGAGCAATCAGCCCCAGCATTTT. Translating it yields CASSLSAGASNQPQHF.

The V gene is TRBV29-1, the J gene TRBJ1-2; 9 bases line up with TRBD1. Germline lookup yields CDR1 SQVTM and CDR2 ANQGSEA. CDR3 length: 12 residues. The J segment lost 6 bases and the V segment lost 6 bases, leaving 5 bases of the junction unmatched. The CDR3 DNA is TGCAGCGTGGGGACAGGGTCCAATGGCTACACCTTC. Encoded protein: CSVGTGSNGYTF.

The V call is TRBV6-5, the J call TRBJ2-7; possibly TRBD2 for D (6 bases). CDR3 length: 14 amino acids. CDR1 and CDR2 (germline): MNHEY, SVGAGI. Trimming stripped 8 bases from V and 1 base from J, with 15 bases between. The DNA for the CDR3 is TGTGCCAGCCAAATTCGGGGGATATCCTACGAGCAGTACTTC. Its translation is CASQIRGISYEQYF.

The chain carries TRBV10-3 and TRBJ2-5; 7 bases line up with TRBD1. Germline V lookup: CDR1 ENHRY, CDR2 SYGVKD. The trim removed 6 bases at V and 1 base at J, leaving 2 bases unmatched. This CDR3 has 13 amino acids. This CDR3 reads CAIRGQSQETQYF. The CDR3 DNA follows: TGTGCCATCAGGGGACAGAGCCAAGAGACCCAGTACTTC.

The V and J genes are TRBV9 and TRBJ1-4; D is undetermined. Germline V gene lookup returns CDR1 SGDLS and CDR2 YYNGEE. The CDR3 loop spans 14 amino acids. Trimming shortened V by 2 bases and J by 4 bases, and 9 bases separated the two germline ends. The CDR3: CASSVGGYNEKLFF. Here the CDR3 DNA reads TGTGCCAGCAGCGTGGGAGGGTATAATGAAAAACTGTTTTTT.

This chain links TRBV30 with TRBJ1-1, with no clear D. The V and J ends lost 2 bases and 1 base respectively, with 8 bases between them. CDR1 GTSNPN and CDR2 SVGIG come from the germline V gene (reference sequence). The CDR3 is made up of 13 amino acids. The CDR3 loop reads CAWSWSTNTEAFF. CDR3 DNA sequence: TGTGCCTGGAGTTGGAGCACGAACACTGAAGCTTTCTTT.